This TCR beta chain was obtained from a study of spatial heterogeneity in lung cancer. This clonotype was observed at least ten times. As to time point: blood at routine non-recurrence follow-up after resection. Each CDR3 protein is one row after TCRdb ran MiXCR on the 5' RACE reads. The sample consists of some 41,000 distinct CDR3 sequences, roughly a tenth of them appearing once. The CDR3 has 16 residues. Germline V gene sequence: CDR1 KGHDR, CDR2 SFDVKD. Trimming took off 6 bases at V and 6 bases at J, with 19 bases between the two ends. Sequences were derived from PBMCs, sampled at follow-up. The chain has TRBV24-1 and TRBJ2-2, with D possibly TRBD2 on 5 matching bases. The clonotype comes from a female donor with early-stage non-small cell lung cancer. In DNA, the CDR3 is TGTGCCACCAGTCGATGGACTTATCCTCAAGCCGGGGAGCTGTTTTTT. Encoded protein: CATSRWTYPQAGELFF.